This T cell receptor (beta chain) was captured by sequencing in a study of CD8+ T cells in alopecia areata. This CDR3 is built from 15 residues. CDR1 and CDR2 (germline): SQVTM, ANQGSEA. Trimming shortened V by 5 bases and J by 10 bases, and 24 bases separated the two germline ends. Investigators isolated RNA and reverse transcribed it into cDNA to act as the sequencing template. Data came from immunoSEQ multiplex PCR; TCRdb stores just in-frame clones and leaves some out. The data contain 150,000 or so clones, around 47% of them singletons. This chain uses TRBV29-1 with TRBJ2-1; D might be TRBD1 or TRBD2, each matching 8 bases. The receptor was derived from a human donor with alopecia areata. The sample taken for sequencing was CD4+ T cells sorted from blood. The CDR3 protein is CSVNRGGQASREQFF. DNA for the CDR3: TGCAGCGTTAACCGGGGGGGACAGGCGTCACGGGAGCAGTTCTTC.